One sample yielded the 25 T cell receptor beta chains listed below, sequenced in a study of a mutant IDH1 vaccine in newly diagnosed glioma. These receptors' antigens are unknown. The time point is: week 35, safety follow-up. Each vaccine dose was 300 ug of mutant IDH1 20-mer peptide, with topical imiquimod. Produced via immunoSEQ multiplex PCR; TCRdb's table is partial and in-frame only. The sample shows approximately 50,000 clones, around 78% of them seen only once. Sample: PBMCs, taken from a glioma patient whose treatment included an IDH1 peptide vaccine. These receptors originate from a man in his forties with glioma.

The rearrangement joins TRBV7-4 to TRBJ2-7; tentative D call: TRBD1 (5 bases). Deletions cut 4 bases from V and 0 bases from J, with 13 bases between. From germline, CDR1 is SGHVT and CDR2 SQSDAQ. This CDR3 comprises 15 residues. The CDR3, as DNA: TGTGCCAGCAGCTCCCGCTACAGGAGCTCCTACGAGCAGTACGTC. Its translation is CASSSRYRSSYEQYV.

V and J are TRBV9 and TRBJ2-1; 11 bases agree with TRBD2. CDR1 is SGDLS, CDR2 YYNGEE, per germline. This CDR3 is 15 amino acids long. Trimming removed 4 bases from V and 6 bases from J; junction bases left unmatched: 6. Here the CDR3 reads CASSPTSGSFNEQFF. CDR3 sequence (DNA): TGTGCCAGCAGCCCAACTAGCGGGAGTTTCAATGAGCAGTTCTTC.

This chain connects TRBV11-1 to TRBJ2-7, with D possibly TRBD2 on 7 matching bases. V lost 5 bases to trimming and J lost 0 bases, with 23 bases between them. Germline V gives CDR1 SGHAT, CDR2 FQDESV (reference sequence). CDR3 length equals 18 residues. The DNA of the CDR3 is TGTGCCAGCAGCGTCTTTGACTCACAGGGAGGGAGCTCCTACGAGCAGTACGTC. Protein sequence: CASSVFDSQGGSSYEQYV.

The chain combines TRBV2 with TRBJ2-7; unclear D gene. V lost 2 bases to trimming and J lost 7 bases, with 12 bases between them. Germline V gene sequence: CDR1 SNHLY, CDR2 FYNNEI. This CDR3 spans 13 amino acids. The CDR3 protein is CASSETHSGEQYF. CDR3 in DNA: TGTGCCAGCAGTGAAACCCATTCAGGAGAGCAGTACTTC.

The chain joins TRBV7-9 to TRBJ2-3; 9 bases are shared with TRBD1. This CDR3 is 15 amino acids long. CDR1 and CDR2 from the germline V gene are SEHNR and FQNEAQ (reference sequence). Trimming at V came to 5 bases and at J to 5 bases, leaving 8 bases not matched to a gene. The CDR3 loop is CASSPRDRARDTQYF. Here the CDR3 DNA reads TGTGCCAGCAGCCCCCGGGACAGGGCCAGAGATACGCAGTATTTT.

Notes on this clone: Additional DNA sequences in this sample encode the identical CDR3. This CDR3 is CASSSGGSNQPQHF. CDR3 nucleotide sequence: TGTGCCAGCAGCTCCGGGGGGAGCAATCAGCCCCAGCATTTT. This chain joins TRBV5-4 and TRBJ1-5, with a tentative D call TRBD1 (5 bases). Germline CDR1 and CDR2: SGHNT and YYREEE (reference sequence). V was pared by 3 bases and J by 1 base, with 8 bases between. The CDR3 length is 14 residues.

This clone has a single count. The V and J genes are TRBV7-2 and TRBJ2-3; 8 bases are a match to TRBD2. CDR3 length: 15 residues. V gave up 5 bases and J gave up 1 base; unmatched junction bases: 5. Germline V gives CDR1 SGHTA, CDR2 FQGNSA. CDR3 amino acids: CASSTGLVRTDTQYF. In DNA form, the CDR3 reads TGTGCCAGCAGCACGGGACTAGTGCGCACAGATACGCAGTATTTT.

The sample holds a few counts of this clone. The V call is TRBV5-6, the J call TRBJ1-5; D remains unclear. The CDR3 covers 15 residues. Germline values: CDR1 SGHDT, CDR2 YYEEEE. The V end lost 4 bases, the J end lost 0 bases, and 11 bases lay between the germline ends. DNA for the CDR3: TGTGCCAGCAGCAGAACGGACGATAGCAATCAGCCCCAGCATTTT. Its protein product is CASSRTDDSNQPQHF.

The V and J genes are TRBV23-1 and TRBJ1-5; tentative D call: TRBD1 (5 bases). TRBV23-1 is classed as an ORF, of uncertain function. V lost 0 bases, J lost 9 bases, and 15 bases lay in between. The CDR3 loop spans 15 amino acids. The CDR3 coding sequence is TGCGCCAGCAGTCAATCGGTGACAGCCGGAGGGCCCCAGCATTTT. Amino acids: CASSQSVTAGGPQHF.

The chain combines TRBV7-2 with TRBJ2-3; 12 nucleotides agree with TRBD2. The CDR3 is 17 residues long. Germline values: CDR1 SGHTA, CDR2 FQGNSA. J was trimmed by 3 bases and V by 4 bases; bases with no gene match: 8. CDR3 sequence (DNA): TGTGCCAGCAGCTCCCGACTAGCGGGAGTGGTGACAGATACGCAGTATTTT. The encoded protein is CASSSRLAGVVTDTQYF.

The V and J genes are TRBV7-9 and TRBJ2-5, with 9 bases lining up with TRBD1. The CDR3 is 16 residues long. Germline V lookup: CDR1 SEHNR, CDR2 FQNEAQ (reference sequence). V trimming: 4 bases; J trimming: 5 bases; junction bases outside the gene matches: 11. The CDR3 here is CASSSSPGQGGETQYF. The DNA of the CDR3 is TGTGCCAGCAGCTCGAGTCCGGGACAGGGAGGGGAGACCCAGTACTTC.

The J gene is TRBJ2-7, the V gene TRBV27, with 7 bases identical to TRBD2. The CDR3 consists of 14 residues. The V and J ends lost 6 bases and 3 bases, in that order; junction bases with no gene match: 8. The germline V gene encodes CDR1 MNHEY and CDR2 SMNVEV (reference sequence). The CDR3 spells CASSPAGSGYEQYF. CDR3 sequence (DNA): TGTGCCAGCAGCCCAGCGGGATCGGGCTACGAGCAGTACTTC.

In this sample, this clone turned up once. The chain links TRBV5-6 to TRBJ1-4; D not resolved. The V and J ends lost 1 base and 8 bases respectively, with 12 bases between them. The CDR3 totals 14 residues. CDR1 and CDR2 from the germline V gene are SGHDT and YYEEEE. DNA of the CDR3: TGTGCCAGCAGCTTGATCGGGGAGAGAGAAAAACTGTTTTTT. The encoded protein is CASSLIGEREKLFF.

CDR3 nucleotide sequence: TGCGCCAGCAGCCCTGGGGGGGCCCCTAGCTATGGCTACACCTTC. It codes for CASSPGGAPSYGYTF. The rearrangement uses TRBV4-1 and TRBJ1-2, with D possibly being TRBD1 (6 bases). Germline V gene sequence: CDR1 MGHRA, CDR2 YSYEKL. V was clipped by 4 bases and J by 4 bases, with 16 bases between them. The CDR3 has 15 amino acids.

The sample holds a few counts of this clone. The chain links TRBV15 to TRBJ1-1; weak D call: TRBD1 (6 bases). V lost 1 base to trimming and J lost 12 bases, with 15 bases between them. The CDR3 is 13 amino acids. Germline CDR1 LNHNV, CDR2 YYDKDF (reference sequence). The CDR3: CATSRARGGLTFF. In nucleotides, the CDR3 is TGTGCCACCAGCAGAGCTCGGGGGGGGCTAACTTTCTTT.

This clone appeared a single time. The gene calls are TRBV2 and TRBJ1-5; D remains unclear. V lost 5 bases, J lost 0 bases, and 5 bases lay in between. The CDR3 is made up of 13 amino acids. CDR1 and CDR2 from the germline V gene are SNHLY and FYNNEI. The DNA for the CDR3 is TGTGCCAGCAGTAGCTATAGCAATCAGCCCCAGCATTTT. This translates into CASSSYSNQPQHF.

The chain joins TRBV6-1 to TRBJ1-2, with D hard to call. This CDR3 region has 14 residues. Germline CDR1 MNHNS, CDR2 SASEGT. Trimming took off 2 bases at V and 5 bases at J, with 12 bases between the two ends. CDR3 amino acids: CASSELYSLYGYTF. The CDR3 coding sequence is TGTGCCAGCAGTGAATTGTACAGCCTATATGGCTACACCTTC.

The chain carries TRBV7-8 and TRBJ1-5; no clear D. Germline assignment: CDR1 SGHVS and CDR2 FQNEAQ. Between the trimmed V and J ends, which lost 5 bases and 5 bases, there was a span of 16 bases. The CDR3 sequence is 15 residues long. In DNA, the CDR3 is TGTGCCAGCAGCCCGGTCTCACTATTCTATCAGCCCCAGCATTTT. It codes for CASSPVSLFYQPQHF. Full variable domain (missing parts from reference TRBV7-8 and TRBJ1-5): GAGVSQSPRYKVAKRGQDVALRCDPISGHVSLFWYQQALGQGPEFLTYFQNEAQLDKSGLPSDRFFAERPEGSVSTLKIQRTQQEDSAVYLCASSPVSLFYQPQHFGDGTRLSIL.

The V call is TRBV11-2, the J call TRBJ1-1; TRBD1 might be the D (5 bases). The germline V gene encodes CDR1 SGHAT and CDR2 FQNNGV. The CDR3 contains 15 residues. The V gene lost 6 bases and the J gene lost 4 bases, with 18 bases spanning the gap. CDR3 region: CASSQGPGMGTEAFF. CDR3 DNA: TGTGCCAGCAGTCAAGGCCCAGGGATGGGCACTGAAGCTTTCTTT.

This chain joins TRBV19 and TRBJ1-1; D is unclear. CDR1 is LNHDA and CDR2 is SQIVND in the germline V gene (reference sequence). Deletions cut 2 bases from V and 4 bases from J, with 11 bases between. There are 14 residues in the CDR3. CDR3 loop: CASSIQAASTEAFF. The CDR3 DNA reads TGTGCCAGTAGTATACAGGCGGCGAGCACTGAAGCTTTCTTT. Variable domain in full (rest from reference TRBV19 and TRBJ1-1): DGGITQSPKYLFRKEGQNVTLSCEQNLNHDAMYWYRQDPGQGLRLIYYSQIVNDFQKGDIAEGYSVSREKKESFPLTVTSAQKNPTAFYLCASSIQAASTEAFFGQGTRLTVV.

This rearrangement joins TRBV19 to TRBJ1-1; the match to TRBD1 covers 8 bases. The germline V gene encodes CDR1 LNHDA and CDR2 SQIVND (reference sequence). This CDR3 is built from 16 residues. Trimming took 0 bases from V and 0 from J; bases not matched to a gene: 3. The CDR3 loop reads CASSIDGTGLNTEAFF. CDR3 nucleotide sequence: TGTGCCAGTAGTATAGATGGGACAGGACTGAACACTGAAGCTTTCTTT.

This chain connects TRBV4-3 to TRBJ2-2, with 14 bases that match TRBD2. CDR3 length: 19 amino acids. Per germline, CDR1 LGHNA and CDR2 YSLEER. Trimming removed 3 bases from V and 3 bases from J; junction bases left unmatched: 9. In DNA form, the CDR3 reads TGCGCCAGCAGCCACGAGGGACTAGCGGGAGATGGGGACACCGGGGAGCTGTTTTTT. Translated, it gives CASSHEGLAGDGDTGELFF.

A few counts support this clone. The germline gene is not matched at one end of the junction; a read error may be the cause. The V gene is TRBV20-1, the J gene TRBJ1-1, with 9 bases that match TRBD1. There are 11 residues in the CDR3. Germline-derived CDR1 and CDR2 are DFQATT and SNEGSKA (reference sequence). The chain's CDR3 is CSASRTGERIF. CDR3 coding DNA: TGCAGTGCATCCCGGACAGGGGAACGGATCTTT.

This chain joins TRBV7-6 and TRBJ2-1; 8 bases are a match to TRBD2. V lost 5 bases and J lost 7; bases outside the gene matches: 7. This CDR3 is built from 14 residues. The germline V gene encodes CDR1 SGHVS and CDR2 FNYEAQ. CDR3 protein: CASSPPASGNEQFF. The CDR3 DNA reads as TGTGCCAGCAGCCCCCCGGCTAGCGGGAATGAGCAGTTCTTC.

The chain joins TRBV2 to TRBJ2-1; D gene ambiguous. Looked up from germline, CDR1 is SNHLY and CDR2 is FYNNEI. The length of the CDR3 is 13 residues. V lost 7 bases and J lost 9, with 16 bases in between. The CDR3 reads CASTPEIRGEQFF. For the CDR3, the DNA is TGTGCCAGCACCCCGGAGATACGAGGTGAGCAGTTCTTC.